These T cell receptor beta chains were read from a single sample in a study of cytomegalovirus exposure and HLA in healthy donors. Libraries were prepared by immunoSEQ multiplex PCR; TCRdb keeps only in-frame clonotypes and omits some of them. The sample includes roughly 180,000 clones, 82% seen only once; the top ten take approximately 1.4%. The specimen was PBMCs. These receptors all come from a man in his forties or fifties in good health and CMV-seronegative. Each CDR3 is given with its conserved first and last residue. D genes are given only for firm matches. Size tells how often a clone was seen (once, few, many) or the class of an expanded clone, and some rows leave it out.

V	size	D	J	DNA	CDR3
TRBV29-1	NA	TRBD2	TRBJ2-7	TGCAGCGTTTCTCGGGGGGGAGAGCAGTACTTC	CSVSRGGEQYF
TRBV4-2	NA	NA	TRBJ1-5	TGTGCCAGCAGCCAAGCCTCCCGGGACACCAATCAGCCCCAGCATTTT	CASSQASRDTNQPQHF
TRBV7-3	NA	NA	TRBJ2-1	TGTGCCAGCAGCAACCCGGGGAATGAGCAGTTCTTC	CASSNPGNEQFF
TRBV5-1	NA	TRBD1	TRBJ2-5	TGCGCCAGCAGCTTGCCAGGGGGCGGAGAGACCCAGTACTTC	CASSLPGGGETQYF
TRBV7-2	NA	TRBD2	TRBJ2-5	TGTGCCAGCAGCTTAGGACTAGCGGGAGGAGAGGGATGGGAGACCCAGTACTTC	CASSLGLAGGEGWETQYF
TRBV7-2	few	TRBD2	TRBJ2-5	TGTGCCAGCAGCCCCTCCCGATTAGCGGGAAAAGAGACCCAGTACTTC	CASSPSRLAGKETQYF
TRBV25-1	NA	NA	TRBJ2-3	TGTGCCAGCAGTGCGGACAGAAGCACAGATACGCAGTATTTT	CASSADRSTDTQYF
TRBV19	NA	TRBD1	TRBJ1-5	TGTGCCAGTAGTATCTCCGGGACAGGGGGCTATCAGCCCCAGCATTTT	CASSISGTGGYQPQHF
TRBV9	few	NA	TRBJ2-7	TGTGCCAGCAGCCCGGACAGCCCCTACGAGCAGTACTTC	CASSPDSPYEQYF
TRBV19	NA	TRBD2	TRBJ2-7	TGTGCCAGTAGTATCCTAGCGGGGCCGATCTACGAGCAGTACTTC	CASSILAGPIYEQYF
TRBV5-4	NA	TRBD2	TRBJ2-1	TGTGCCAGCAGCCCCCGGACTAGCGGGAGCAATGAGCAGTTCTTC	CASSPRTSGSNEQFF
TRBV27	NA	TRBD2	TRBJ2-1	TGTGCCAGCAGAACCAGACCTTGGACTAGCGGGCCCAACCAGCCCAATGAGCAGTTCTTC	CASRTRPWTSGPNQPNEQFF
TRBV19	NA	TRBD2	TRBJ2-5	TGTGCCAGTAGTATTGTTATCGGGAGGGAACAGACCCAGTACTTC	CASSIVIGREQTQYF
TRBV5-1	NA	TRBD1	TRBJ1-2	TGCGCCAGCAGCTTGATGACAGGGTCAGACTATGGCTACACCTTC	CASSLMTGSDYGYTF
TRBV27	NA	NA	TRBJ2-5	TGTGCCAGCAGTCCCTTAGTCGGGCGGGCGGAGACCCAGTACTTC	CASSPLVGRAETQYF
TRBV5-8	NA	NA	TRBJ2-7	TGTGCCAGCAGCTTACGGGGTACCTACGAGCAGTACTTC	CASSLRGTYEQYF
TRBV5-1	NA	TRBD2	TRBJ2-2	TGCGCCAGCAGCTTGAACGGGGGGGCCGCCGGGGAGCTGTTTTTT	CASSLNGGAAGELFF
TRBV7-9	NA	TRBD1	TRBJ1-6	TGTGCCAGCAGCCCACAGGGGAACGGCTATAATTCACCCCTCCACTTT	CASSPQGNGYNSPLHF
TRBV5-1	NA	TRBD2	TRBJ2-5	TGCGCCAGCAGCTTGGGACTAGCGGGGGCCGAGACCCAGTACTTC	CASSLGLAGAETQYF
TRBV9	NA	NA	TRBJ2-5	TGTGCCAGCAGCGTAGATCCGGGATCCGAGACCCAGTACTTC	CASSVDPGSETQYF
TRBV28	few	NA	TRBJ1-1	TGTGCCAGCAGTTCCCCCCACTTTTCGGGTCGGGAAGCTGAAGCTTTCTTT	CASSSPHFSGREAEAFF
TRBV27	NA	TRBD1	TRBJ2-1	TGTGCCAGCAGTTTCCGACAGGGATTTCACAATGAGCAGTTCTTC	CASSFRQGFHNEQFF
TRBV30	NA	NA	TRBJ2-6	TGTGCCTGGTCTACAGGGTCTGGGGCCAACGTCCTGACTTTC	CAWSTGSGANVLTF
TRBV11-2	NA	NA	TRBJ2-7	TGTGCCAGCAGCTCTGGCCCTGTTGCACCCTACGAGCAGTACTTC	CASSSGPVAPYEQYF
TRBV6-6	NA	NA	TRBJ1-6	TGTGCCAGCAGTTACGCGCACAGTAATAATTCACCCCTCCACTTT	CASSYAHSNNSPLHF
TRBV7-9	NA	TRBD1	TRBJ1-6	TGTGCCAGCAGCTTAGACGGGACAGCTAATTCACCCCTCCACTTT	CASSLDGTANSPLHF
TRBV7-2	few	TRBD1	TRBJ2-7	TGTGCCAGCAGCCCCAGACAGGGTTCCTACGAGCAGTACTTC	CASSPRQGSYEQYF
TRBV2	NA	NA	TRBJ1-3	TGTGCCAGCAGTGAATCGGTCGGGGGTGGAAACACCATATATTTT	CASSESVGGGNTIYF
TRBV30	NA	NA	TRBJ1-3	TGTGCCTGGAGGGAGACCTTATTCTCTGGAAACACCATATATTTT	CAWRETLFSGNTIYF
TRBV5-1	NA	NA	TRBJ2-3	TGCGCCAGCAGCTTGATTCCGGACAGCAGAGATACGCAGTATTTT	CASSLIPDSRDTQYF
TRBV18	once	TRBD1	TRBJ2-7	TGTGCCAGCTCCCTTAATGCCCCGGGACAGGGCCCCGAGCAGTACTTC	CASSLNAPGQGPEQYF
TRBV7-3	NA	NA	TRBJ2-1	TGTGCCAGCAGTCGGGGTGTTACCAATGAGCAGTTCTTC	CASSRGVTNEQFF
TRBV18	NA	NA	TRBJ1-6	TGTGCCAGCTCACCCGATAATTCACCCCTCCACTTT	CASSPDNSPLHF
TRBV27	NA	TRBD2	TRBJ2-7	TGTGCCAGCAGTTCCCGACTAGCGGGAGGTATCGAGCAGTACTTC	CASSSRLAGGIEQYF
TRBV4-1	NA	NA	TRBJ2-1	TGCGCCAGCAGCCAAGAACCTCCGGGTAACTACAATGAGCAGTTCTTC	CASSQEPPGNYNEQFF
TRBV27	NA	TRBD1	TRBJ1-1	TGTGCCAGCAGTTTACTAGGGGGCAAGGGGACTGAAGCTTTCTTT	CASSLLGGKGTEAFF
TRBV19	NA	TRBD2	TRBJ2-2	TGTGCCACCTCAGCGGGGGTGAACACCGGGGAGCTGTTTTTT	CATSAGVNTGELFF
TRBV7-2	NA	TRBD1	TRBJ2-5	TGTGCCAGCACCCTAGCAGGACAGGGGGCGAAAGAGACCCAGTACTTC	CASTLAGQGAKETQYF
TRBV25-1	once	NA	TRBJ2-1	TGTGCCAGCAAGGAGCACCCCTACAATGAGCAGTTCTTC	CASKEHPYNEQFF
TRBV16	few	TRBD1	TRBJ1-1	TGTGCCAGCAGCCGGACAGGGATGAACACTGAAGCTTTCTTT	CASSRTGMNTEAFF
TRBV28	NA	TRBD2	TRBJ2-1	TGTGCCAGCAGTATAGCTAGCGGCTCCTACAATGAGCAGTTCTTC	CASSIASGSYNEQFF